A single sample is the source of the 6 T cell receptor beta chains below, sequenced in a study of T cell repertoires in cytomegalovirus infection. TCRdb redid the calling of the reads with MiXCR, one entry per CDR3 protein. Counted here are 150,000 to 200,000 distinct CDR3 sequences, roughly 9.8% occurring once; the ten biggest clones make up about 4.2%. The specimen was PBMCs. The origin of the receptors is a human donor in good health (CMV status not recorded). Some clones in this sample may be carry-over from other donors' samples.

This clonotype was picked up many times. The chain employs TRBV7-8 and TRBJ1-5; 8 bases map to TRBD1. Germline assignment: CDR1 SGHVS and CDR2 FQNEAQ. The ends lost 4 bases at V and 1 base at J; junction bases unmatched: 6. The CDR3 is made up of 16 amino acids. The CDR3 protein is CASSSGTGGSNQPQHF. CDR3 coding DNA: TGTGCCAGCAGCTCCGGGACAGGTGGAAGCAATCAGCCCCAGCATTTT. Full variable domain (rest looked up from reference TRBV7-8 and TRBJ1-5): GAGVSQSPRYKVAKRGQDVALRCDPISGHVSLFWYQQALGQGPEFLTYFQNEAQLDKSGLPSDRFFAERPEGSVSTLKIQRTQQEDSAVYLCASSSGTGGSNQPQHFGDGTRLSIL.

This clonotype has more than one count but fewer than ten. CDR3 sequence reads: CALGDSPYEQYF. CDR3 coding DNA: TGTGCCCTAGGGGATTCACCCTACGAGCAGTACTTC. The rearrangement uses TRBV2 and TRBJ2-7; tentatively, D is TRBD1 (5 bases). CDR1 SNHLY and CDR2 FYNNEI come from the germline V gene. The CDR3 totals 12 residues. V was clipped by 11 bases and J by 2 bases, with 13 bases between them.

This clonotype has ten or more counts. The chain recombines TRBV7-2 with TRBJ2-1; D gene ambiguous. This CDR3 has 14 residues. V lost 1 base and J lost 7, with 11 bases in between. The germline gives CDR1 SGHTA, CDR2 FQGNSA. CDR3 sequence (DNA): TGTGCCAGCAGCTTAGTAGGCTGGCCTAATGAGCAGTTCTTC. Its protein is CASSLVGWPNEQFF.

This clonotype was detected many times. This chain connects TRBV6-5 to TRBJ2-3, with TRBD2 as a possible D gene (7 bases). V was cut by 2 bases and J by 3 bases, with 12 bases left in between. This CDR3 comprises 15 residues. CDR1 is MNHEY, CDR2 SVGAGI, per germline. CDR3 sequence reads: CASSYGGGRTDTQYF. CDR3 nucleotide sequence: TGTGCCAGCAGTTACGGGGGGGGCCGAACAGATACGCAGTATTTT.

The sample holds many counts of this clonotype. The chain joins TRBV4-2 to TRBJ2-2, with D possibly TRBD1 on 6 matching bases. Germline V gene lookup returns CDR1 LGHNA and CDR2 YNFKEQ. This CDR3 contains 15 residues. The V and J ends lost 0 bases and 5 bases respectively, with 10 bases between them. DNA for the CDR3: TGTGCCAGCAGCCAAGACGGAACAGGGACCGGGGAGCTGTTTTTT. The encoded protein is CASSQDGTGTGELFF.

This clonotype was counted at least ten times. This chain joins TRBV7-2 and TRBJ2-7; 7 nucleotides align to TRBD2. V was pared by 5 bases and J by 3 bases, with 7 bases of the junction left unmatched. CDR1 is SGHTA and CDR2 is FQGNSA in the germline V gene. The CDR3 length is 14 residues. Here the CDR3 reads CASSQASGDYEQYF. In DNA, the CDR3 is TGTGCCAGCAGCCAGGCTAGCGGAGACTACGAGCAGTACTTC.